These 11 T cell receptor beta chains were sequenced from one sample in a study of CD8 T cells in ankylosing spondylitis. Via MiXCR, TCRdb re-called the 5' RACE reads, giving one row per CDR3 protein. This sample has under 250,000 distinct CDR3 sequences, with roughly a third found just once. The sample was blood, either unsorted or a sorted T cell fraction (not recorded which). The receptors shown here come from a male donor with ankylosing spondylitis or in good health (not recorded which).

The chain combines TRBV12-3 or TRBV12-4 with TRBJ2-7, with 15 bases fitting TRBD2. The CDR3 has 16 residues. With V trimmed by 4 bases and J by 3 bases, 4 bases remained unmatched. CDR3 in DNA: TGTGCCAGCAGTTCCGGGACTAGCGGGGGGATCTACGAGCAGTACTTC. This gives the protein CASSSGTSGGIYEQYF.

This chain links TRBV20-1 with TRBJ2-5, with a tentative D call TRBD1 (6 bases). Germline V lookup: CDR1 DFQATT, CDR2 SNEGSKA (reference sequence). The CDR3 has 14 residues. V shed 3 bases and J shed 4 bases, with 15 bases lying between them. CDR3 in amino acids: CSASYGTRGETQYF. The CDR3 DNA follows: TGCAGTGCTAGTTACGGGACCAGGGGAGAGACCCAGTACTTC.

This chain joins TRBV5-1 and TRBJ2-1; TRBD2 aligns across 7 bases. The germline V gene has CDR1 SGHRS and CDR2 YFSETQ. Trimming at V came to 5 bases and at J to 2 bases, leaving 7 bases not matched to a gene. CDR3 length: 15 amino acids. The CDR3 loop is CASRTRGGPYNEQFF. In DNA, the CDR3 is TGCGCCAGCAGAACCCGCGGGGGTCCCTACAATGAGCAGTTCTTC.

This rearrangement joins TRBV28 to TRBJ2-1; the match to TRBD1 covers 7 bases. J gave up 4 bases and V 6 bases, and 12 bases lay outside the gene matches. Germline CDR1 and CDR2: MDHEN and SYDVKM. This CDR3 comprises 16 residues. The CDR3 nucleotides read TGTGCCAGCAGAGGGATGCCCGAGGGACAGTACAATGAGCAGTTCTTC. Translated: CASRGMPEGQYNEQFF. The entire variable domain, with the rest obtained from reference TRBV28 and TRBJ2-1, is as follows: DVKVTQSSRYLVKRTGEKVFLECVQDMDHENMFWYRQDPGLGLRLIYFSYDVKMKEKGDIPEGYSVSREKKERFSLILESASTNQTSMYLCASRGMPEGQYNEQFFGPGTRLTVL.

The chain combines TRBV5-1 with TRBJ2-7, with D perhaps TRBD1 (6 bases). The CDR3 sequence is 15 residues long. V lost 1 base to trimming and J lost 3 bases, with 14 bases between them. CDR1 SGHRS and CDR2 YFSETQ come from the germline V gene. The CDR3 loop reads CASSLSQGKSYEQYF. The DNA of the CDR3 is TGCGCCAGCAGCTTGAGTCAGGGGAAGAGCTACGAGCAGTACTTC.

This clonotype was detected a few times. V is TRBV20-1 and J is TRBJ2-7; either TRBD1 or TRBD2 may fit D (6 bases each). The CDR3 extends over 15 amino acids. Trimming took 2 bases from V and 6 from J, leaving 20 bases between them. Germline V gene sequence: CDR1 DFQATT, CDR2 SNEGSKA (reference sequence). The CDR3 DNA reads as TGCAGTGCTAGAAGTCCTCAGGGGCGGGGCCTCGAGCAGTACTTC. It translates to CSARSPQGRGLEQYF.

The chain has TRBV20-1 and TRBJ2-7; D may be TRBD2 (6 bases). CDR3 length: 14 residues. Germline assignment: CDR1 DFQATT and CDR2 SNEGSKA (reference sequence). V lost 2 bases and J lost 2, with 13 bases in between. For the CDR3, the DNA is TGCAGTGCTAGATCTGGGGGGTACACCTACGAGCAGTACTTC. It specifies CSARSGGYTYEQYF.

The rearrangement links TRBV5-1 to TRBJ2-1, with a tentative D call TRBD2 (5 bases). Trimming took off 4 bases at V and 11 bases at J, with 13 bases between the two ends. The germline V gene encodes CDR1 SGHRS and CDR2 YFSETQ. The CDR3 loop spans 12 amino acids. In DNA, the CDR3 is TGCGCCAGCAGCACTCAGGAGGCCAAGCAGTTCTTC. It yields the protein CASSTQEAKQFF.

This chain uses TRBV7-9 with TRBJ2-1; 12 bases align to TRBD2. CDR1 and CDR2 from the germline V gene are SEHNR and FQNEAQ (reference sequence). V lost 5 bases to trimming and J lost 2 bases; unmatched junction nucleotides: 4. The CDR3 spans 16 residues. The CDR3 sequence: CASSTWTSGAYNEQFF. The CDR3 nucleotides read TGTGCCAGCAGCACTTGGACTAGCGGGGCCTACAATGAGCAGTTCTTC. The entire variable domain, with the rest obtained from reference TRBV7-9 and TRBJ2-1, is as follows: DTGVSQNPRHKITKRGQNVTFRCDPISEHNRLYWYRQTLGQGPEFLTYFQNEAQLEKSRLLSDRFSAERPKGSFSTLEIQRTEQGDSAMYLCASSTWTSGAYNEQFFGPGTRLTVL.

Only a few counts were recorded for this clonotype. The chain combines TRBV20-1 with TRBJ1-4; TRBD1 is a possible D gene (6 bases). V was cut by 1 base and J by 5 bases, with 14 bases left in between. Per the germline V gene, CDR1 is DFQATT and CDR2 is SNEGSKA (reference sequence). The CDR3 consists of 15 residues. CDR3 coding DNA: TGCAGTGCTAGAGGGAAACGGACAGCGAATGAAAAACTGTTTTTT. Amino acids: CSARGKRTANEKLFF.

This clonotype has just a few counts. This chain joins TRBV12-3 or TRBV12-4 and TRBJ2-3, with 7 bases matching TRBD1. V lost 7 bases and J lost 0; bases outside the gene matches: 7. The CDR3 is 15 amino acids. The CDR3 bases are TGTGCCAGCACACCATCACAGGGGAGCACAGATACGCAGTATTTT. Amino acids: CASTPSQGSTDTQYF.